These 27 T cell receptor beta chains share one sample of origin, sequenced in a study of vaccination effects on CD4 cells after COVID-19 (dated by TCRdb to 2022 to 2024). In the ViraFEST assay, PBMC were stimulated with viral peptide pools, and antigen-specific CD4+ T cell clonotypes were then identified by expansion using TCR sequencing. After around 10 days of culture, CD4+ T cells were isolated with the EasySep CD4+ T cell isolation kit. Two doses of either the BNT162b2 or the mRNA-1273 mRNA SARS-CoV-2 vaccine were administered to participants. No cognate antigen is known for these TCRs. The library was produced with the immunoSEQ multiplex PCR assay. Entries here come from immuneACCESS through TCRdb and include only in-frame sequences with V and J called. Some clones fail to appear in such tables; in the studies checked, an unresolved V gene covers under half of the shortfall, and the cause of the remainder is unknown. Present in this sample are around 32,000 clones, approximately 68% of which were seen just once. Of the sample, approximately 8.7% is held by the ten largest clones.

The starting material was CD4+ T cells from PBMCs cultured with SARS-CoV-2 spike peptides, obtained after COVID-19 vaccination. Per the publication, the cell subset or site label means: SARS-CoV-2 spike overlapping peptide pool stimulation. The receptor set was obtained from a human donor who received a COVID-19 vaccine.

V gene TRBV19 combines with J gene TRBJ2-1; 11 positions match TRBD1. J lost 4 bases, V lost 7 bases, and 24 bases had no gene match. The CDR3 spans 21 residues. The germline CDR1 and CDR2 sequences are LNHDA and SQIVND (reference sequence). CDR3 nucleotides: TGTGCCAGTACCCCACAACGGACAGGGGGCGTTGTGGGTCCCCATTACAATGAGCAGTTCTTC. Its translation is CASTPQRTGGVVGPHYNEQFF.

The V call is TRBV19, the J call TRBJ2-1; tentative D call: TRBD2 (6 bases). V lost 6 bases, J lost 9 bases, and 27 bases lay in between. Germline V gives CDR1 LNHDA, CDR2 SQIVND (reference sequence). The CDR3 runs 17 residues. CDR3 nucleotides: TGTGCCAGTAGCCCTGCGTCGGGGGTAATCGGGGCTTTTGAGCAGTTCTTC. This sequence encodes CASSPASGVIGAFEQFF.

Only a few counts were recorded for this clone. J is TRBJ1-1 and V is TRBV2, with 7 bases that match TRBD1. CDR1 is SNHLY, CDR2 FYNNEI, per germline. V was pared by 7 bases and J by 5 bases, with 7 bases of the junction left unmatched. The CDR3 is made up of 13 amino acids. The CDR3 loop is CASTQGEGTEAFF. In DNA, the CDR3 is TGTGCCAGCACGCAGGGGGAGGGGACTGAAGCTTTCTTT.

This sequence joins TRBV11-2 and TRBJ2-1; 11 bases line up with TRBD2. CDR1 is SGHAT and CDR2 is FQNNGV in the germline V gene. CDR3 length: 15 amino acids. The trim removed 3 bases at V and 6 bases at J, leaving 4 bases unmatched. The CDR3 DNA reads TGTGCCAGCAGCTTGCGACTAGCGGGACCCAATGAGCAGTTCTTC. This codes for CASSLRLAGPNEQFF. The full variable domain, with the rest looked up from reference TRBV11-2 and TRBJ2-1, is EAGVAQSPRYKIIEKRQSVAFWCNPISGHATLYWYQQILGQGPKLLIQFQNNGVVDDSQLPKDRFSAERLKGVDSTLKIQPAKLEDSAVYLCASSLRLAGPNEQFFGPGTRLTVL.

The chain couples TRBV6-5 to TRBJ1-5; D uncertain. Germline-derived CDR1 and CDR2 are MNHEY and SVGAGI. Trimming cost V 8 bases and J 4 bases, with 18 bases left between them. The CDR3 is 15 residues long. The CDR3 DNA is TGTGCCAGCGTTTGGAAGCCCCAGGTTAATCAGCCCCAGCATTTT. Its protein product is CASVWKPQVNQPQHF.

V and J are TRBV5-1 and TRBJ1-2, with TRBD1 identical over 8 bases. CDR1 is SGHRS, CDR2 YFSETQ, per germline. Trimming removed 3 bases from V and 6 bases from J; junction bases left unmatched: 4. The CDR3 spans 13 residues. This chain's CDR3 is CASSSGQENGYTF. CDR3 DNA sequence: TGCGCCAGCAGCTCGGGACAGGAAAATGGCTACACCTTC.

The chain recombines TRBV15 with TRBJ2-7; D is unresolved. The germline V gene encodes CDR1 LNHNV and CDR2 YYDKDF (reference sequence). V lost 0 bases, J lost 2 bases, and 11 bases lay in between. CDR3 length: 15 amino acids. The CDR3 DNA reads TGTGCCACCAGCAGAGATCAGATTGTGACCTACGAGCAGTACTTC. Encoded protein: CATSRDQIVTYEQYF. The full variable domain, with the rest looked up from reference TRBV15 and TRBJ2-7, is DAMVIQNPRYQVTQFGKPVTLSCSQTLNHNVMYWYQQKSSQAPKLLFHYYDKDFNNEADTPDNFQSRRPNTSFCFLDIRSPGLGDTAMYLCATSRDQIVTYEQYFGPGTRLTVT.

This clone was seen once. The genes are TRBV2 and TRBJ2-5, with D perhaps assigned TRBD1 or TRBD2 (5 bases each). This CDR3 contains 14 residues. The germline V gene has CDR1 SNHLY and CDR2 FYNNEI. Trimming shortened V by 7 bases and J by 2 bases, and 14 bases separated the two germline ends. DNA for the CDR3: TGTGCCAGCAAGCGAGGGGTTCTTCAAGAGACCCAGTACTTC. This sequence encodes CASKRGVLQETQYF.

The CDR3 is CASSLRVRGGYQETQYF. The CDR3, as DNA: TGTGCCAGCAGCTTACGGGTCAGGGGCGGGTACCAAGAGACCCAGTACTTC. The chain uses TRBV7-9 and TRBJ2-5; D is perhaps TRBD1 (6 bases). CDR1 is SEHNR, CDR2 FQNEAQ, per germline (reference sequence). The CDR3 has 17 residues. V shed 2 bases and J shed 0 bases, with 16 bases lying between them.

The V gene is TRBV28, the J gene TRBJ1-4, with D perhaps TRBD1 (5 bases). Germline CDR1 reads MDHEN; CDR2 reads SYDVKM. The CDR3 sequence is 13 residues long. V gave up 6 bases and J gave up 7 bases, with 12 bases separating them. The CDR3 region is CASRQALREKLFF. CDR3 coding DNA: TGTGCCAGCAGACAGGCTCTACGTGAAAAACTGTTTTTT.

The chain employs TRBV10-2 and TRBJ2-3; 8 nucleotides match TRBD1. CDR1 and CDR2 (germline): WSHSY, SAAADI. V gave up 1 base and J gave up 5 bases; unmatched junction bases: 2. The CDR3 has 14 residues. The CDR3 is CASSELGQEDTQYF. The CDR3 DNA reads as TGCGCCAGCAGTGAGTTGGGACAGGAAGATACGCAGTATTTT.

In DNA, the CDR3 is TGTGCCAGCAGCTTGGGAGGACAGGGGGCAGCATGGAACGAAAAACTGTTTTTT. Amino acids: CASSLGGQGAAWNEKLFF. The gene calls are TRBV5-5 and TRBJ1-4; 11 nucleotides align to TRBD1. Trimming at V came to 0 bases and at J to 8 bases, leaving 12 bases not matched to a gene. The CDR3 is made up of 18 amino acids. In germline, CDR1 is SGHKS, CDR2 YYEKEE (reference sequence).

A single count supports this clone. The rearrangement links TRBV3-1 (or the pseudogene TRBV3-2) to TRBJ2-7; TRBD2 agrees at 11 bases. CDR1 LGHDT and CDR2 YNNKEL come from the germline V gene (reference sequence). The CDR3 extends over 18 amino acids. J lost 2 bases, V lost 8 bases, and 17 bases had no gene match. CDR3 nucleotide sequence: TGTGCCAGCGGCTACGGGACTAGCGGAACCTTGAGTCCCTACGAGCAGTACTTC. Protein product: CASGYGTSGTLSPYEQYF.

The J gene is TRBJ2-5, the V gene TRBV5-1; 7 bases map to TRBD2. The V gene's germline CDR1 is SGHRS and CDR2 YFSETQ. Trimming cost V 2 bases and J 1 base; bases outside gene matches: 8. This CDR3 is 16 amino acids long. The CDR3 nucleotides are TGCGCCAGCAGCTTTCTTGGGGGGGGAATCCAAGAGACCCAGTACTTC. Protein sequence: CASSFLGGGIQETQYF.

The chain combines TRBV6-5 with TRBJ2-5; 11 positions match TRBD1. Germline assignment: CDR1 MNHEY and CDR2 SVGAGI. This CDR3 is built from 16 residues. V was clipped by 0 bases and J by 4 bases; unmatched bases: 4. As DNA, the CDR3 is TGTGCCAGCAGTTACTCGGACAGGGGGCAAGGAGAGACCCAGTACTTC. It yields the protein CASSYSDRGQGETQYF.

Here the CDR3 DNA reads TGTGCCACCAGTGAACCAGGGAGAGGCGAGCAGTACTTC. Protein product: CATSEPGRGEQYF. The chain uses TRBV24-1 and TRBJ2-7; TRBD1 or TRBD2 may be the D gene (5 bases each). This CDR3 is 13 amino acids long. Germline CDR1 is KGHDR and CDR2 is SFDVKD. V was pared by 4 bases and J by 6 bases, with 12 bases between.

CDR3 sequence reads: CAKQGRDTEAFF. The CDR3 nucleotides read TGTGCCAAACAGGGGAGGGACACTGAAGCTTTCTTT. The V and J genes are TRBV2 and TRBJ1-1, with 7 positions matching TRBD1. Trimming took 10 bases from V and 3 from J; bases not matched to a gene: 5. CDR1 is SNHLY and CDR2 is FYNNEI in the germline V gene. CDR3 size: 12 residues.

This clone showed up just once. In DNA, the CDR3 is TGTGCCACTGAGTTGGGCCCCAGCTCCTACGAGCAGTACTTC. Its protein is CATELGPSSYEQYF. This chain links TRBV10-3 with TRBJ2-7, with D unresolved. CDR3 length equals 14 residues. Germline V lookup: CDR1 ENHRY, CDR2 SYGVKD. V lost 10 bases to trimming and J lost 0 bases, with 16 bases between them.

The gene calls are TRBV3-1 (or the pseudogene TRBV3-2) and TRBJ1-1; 10 nucleotides line up with TRBD1. Germline V lookup: CDR1 LGHDT, CDR2 YNNKEL (reference sequence). This CDR3 is built from 19 residues. The ends lost 1 base at V and 7 bases at J; junction bases unmatched: 18. In nucleotides, the CDR3 is TGTGCCAGCAGCCAAGGGTTTTGGGGGACAGGGGATAGCGGTAATGAAGCTTTCTTT. This sequence encodes CASSQGFWGTGDSGNEAFF.

This clone was counted a few times. This sequence joins TRBV13 and TRBJ2-2, with D possibly matching TRBD2 (7 bases). V was shortened by 6 bases and J by 1 base, with 12 bases between the two germline ends. Germline CDR1 is PRHDT and CDR2 is FYEKMQ (reference sequence). This CDR3 has 15 residues. As DNA, the CDR3 is TGTGCCAGCAGGGGGGGGCAGGTGAACACCGGGGAGCTGTTTTTT. This sequence encodes CASRGGQVNTGELFF.

This chain uses TRBV5-1 with TRBJ2-2; D tentatively reads TRBD1 or TRBD2 (5 bases each). Trimming took 5 bases from V and 7 from J, leaving 21 bases between them. The CDR3 length is 16 residues. Germline V lookup: CDR1 SGHRS, CDR2 YFSETQ. The CDR3 DNA follows: TGCGCCAGCAGTTGGTCAGGGCAGGGAGTATACGGGGAGCTGTTTTTT. Its protein product is CASSWSGQGVYGELFF.

The chain is built from TRBV11-3 and TRBJ1-1; 7 bases agree with TRBD1. Germline CDR1 SGHNT, CDR2 YENEEA. The CDR3 runs 13 residues. V lost 4 bases to trimming and J lost 3 bases; unmatched junction nucleotides: 2. The CDR3 sequence is CASSWTGHTEAFF. CDR3 nucleotide sequence: TGTGCCAGCAGCTGGACAGGACACACTGAAGCTTTCTTT. The entire variable domain, with the rest obtained from reference TRBV11-3 and TRBJ1-1, is as follows: EAGVVQSPRYKIIEKKQPVAFWCNPISGHNTLYWYLQNLGQGPELLIRYENEEAVDDSQLPKDRFSAERLKGVDSTLKIQPAELGDSAVYLCASSWTGHTEAFFGQGTRLTVV.

The chain has TRBV7-8 and TRBJ2-7; 7 bases are a match to TRBD2. Trimming removed 5 bases from V and 3 bases from J; junction bases left unmatched: 10. The germline gives CDR1 SGHVS, CDR2 FQNEAQ. The CDR3 sequence is 15 residues long. This CDR3 reads CASSPGTTPFYEQYF. The CDR3 nucleotides are TGTGCCAGCAGCCCCGGGACTACCCCCTTCTACGAGCAGTACTTC.

The J gene is TRBJ2-3, the V gene TRBV5-1; 7 bases fit TRBD1. CDR1 and CDR2 (germline): SGHRS, YFSETQ. The CDR3 totals 15 residues. The junction had 8 bases not matched to a gene; V was cut back by 4 bases and J by 3 bases. This chain's CDR3 is CASSRTQGRTDTQYF. The CDR3 DNA is TGCGCCAGCAGCCGTACACAGGGGCGGACAGATACGCAGTATTTT.

The gene calls are TRBV3-1 (or the pseudogene TRBV3-2) and TRBJ2-1; perhaps TRBD2 as D (5 bases). The CDR3 is 13 residues long. The V and J ends lost 0 bases and 9 bases respectively, with 9 bases between them. Germline CDR1 reads LGHDT; CDR2 reads YNNKEL (reference sequence). DNA for the CDR3: TGTGCCAGCAGCCAAGACCTAGCCGCTGAGCAGTTCTTC. This gives the protein CASSQDLAAEQFF.

This chain joins TRBV5-1 and TRBJ2-3; 8 bases are a match to TRBD2. The V segment lost 0 bases and the J segment 4 bases; nucleotides outside the gene matches: 7. This CDR3 is built from 16 residues. Germline lookup yields CDR1 SGHRS and CDR2 YFSETQ. The CDR3 region has the DNA TGCGCCAGCAGCTTGGGGGCGGGAGGTTTATCAGATACGCAGTATTTT. It codes for CASSLGAGGLSDTQYF.

Sample share makes this clone medium-sized. V usage is TRBV9 and J usage is TRBJ1-2; 9 nucleotides align to TRBD1. The germline V gene encodes CDR1 SGDLS and CDR2 YYNGEE. This CDR3 has 13 residues. The V segment lost 2 bases and the J segment 8 bases; nucleotides outside the gene matches: 4. For the CDR3, the DNA is TGTGCCAGCAGCGTGACAGGGGGTGCCGGCTACACCTTC. Translation: CASSVTGGAGYTF.